This T cell receptor beta chain was identified during a study of T cells after yellow fever vaccination. Overall study findings and caveats: Repertoires sorted by FACS could include abundant clonotypes that are contaminants from the bulk population. Post-booster repertoires again held most primary-vaccination clones (just under 97% CD4, just under 90% CD8). There was a small share of clonotypes that showed up in both the CD4 and CD8 compartments.

TCRdb processed the 5' RACE reads anew with MiXCR; each CDR3 protein has one entry. The data contain 300,000 or so distinct CDR3 sequences, around 8.1% of them singletons. Points on this clonotype: No antigen is known for it.

The source was PBMCs, collected roughly seven weeks after the first yellow fever vaccination. The sequence came from a man between 18 and 35 years old who received the YFV17D yellow fever vaccine.

The CDR3 DNA reads as TGTGCCAGCTCACCACAAAAAGGGGCCGAAGAGACCCAGTACTTC. This translates into CASSPQKGAEETQYF. This rearrangement joins TRBV18 to TRBJ2-5; D is perhaps TRBD1 (5 bases). Trimming left V 1 base short and J 3 bases short, with 12 bases between. This CDR3 has 15 amino acids. The V gene's germline CDR1 is KGHSH and CDR2 LQKENI.